This paragraph covers one T cell receptor beta chain sequence. It has no known antigen specificity. The input lacks base qualities; no much larger clone sits a single base away. Participants were included only if at least one PBMC sample before ART initiation and at least two post-ART samples were available. Every participant with HIV received treatment in the United States of America. Before DNA extraction, cryopreserved samples containing about 0.9-11 million PBMC were thawed and washed. At the time of the earliest PBMC sample for each participant with HIV, ages ranged from roughly 23 to 55 years. Per participant, PBMC samples came from 1-4 timepoints prior to ART initiation and 2-8 timepoints following ART initiation, for a median of 7 samples. Serial HIV viral load, CD4+ T-cell count, ART history and demographic data were obtained for every participant. Genomic DNA was extracted from unsorted PBMC with a Qiagen kit on a QIAcube, with processing performed in batches of 12 samples.

These data originate in a study of long-term antiretroviral therapy in people with HIV (dated by TCRdb to between 2022 and 2023). For the wider study: The earliest samples were collected about a decade before the 2015 WHO recommendation for immediate ART, when ART was typically delayed until CD4 counts fell. Whether ART initiation and durable HIV suppression were associated with changes in peripheral blood TRB repertoire composition and diversity was tested in a retrospective serial study. A total of 150 to 200 cryopreserved PBMC samples came from a few dozen adults with confirmed HIV infection and were collected serially over a mean of roughly 6 years (range 1-12). About 35% of the 30 participants with HIV were female. No cross-contamination during QIAcube processing was seen in test extractions of a monoclonal T-cell line run alongside 33 polyclonal samples.

The immunoSEQ hsTCRB v3.0 assay was used at survey level resolution to sequence the TRB variable region. The target sequencing depth for TRB was about 40,000-55,000 T-cell genomes per sample. An Illumina MiSeq with a v3 150-cycle kit was used to sequence the pooled TRB libraries. Concerning the study's data processing: Analysis of repertoires was carried out in R inside a reproducible Nextflow workflow spanning QC, data transformation and analysis. LymphoSeq2, an R package for exploring AIRR-Seq data, was used to implement custom analyses. A handful of samples that produced fewer than 5000 total TRB sequences were removed, so 150 to 200 HIV repertoires were analyzed. Among the roughly 190 retained HIV repertoires, 55 to 60 were collected before ART initiation and roughly 130 were collected after ART initiation. Repertoires were downsampled to 5000 TRB nucleotide sequences, and summary statistics were averaged over 100 downsampling iterations. TRB sequences were retained for analysis only if CDR3 regions of at least seven amino acids were present. Diversity was assessed using a clonality score derived from Shannon entropy and using the Gini coefficient. Repertoire networks linked the top 5000 CDR3 amino acid sequences whenever two sequences differed by an edit distance of one. GLIPH2 predicted antigen specificity groups and MHC restriction for TRB CDR3 amino acid sequences. To flag known associations with CMV, EBV, HIV or tissue antigens, CDR3 amino acid sequences were compared against VDJdb and McPAS-TCR. Pre-ART, post-ART and control groups were compared with Wilcoxon signed-rank tests and Holm-Bonferroni correction. Entries here come from immuneACCESS through TCRdb and include only in-frame sequences with V and J called. Some clones fail to appear in such tables; in the studies checked, an unresolved V gene covers under half of the shortfall, and the cause of the remainder is unknown. Clone size and the V and J calls come from that table; the DNA yielded D and trimming. For this sample the table gives tens of thousands of clones, of which almost 85% were detected only once. The top ten constitute roughly 6.1% of the sample.

The germline V gene encodes CDR1 MNHEY and CDR2 SVGAGI. A distance of 22 bases separates the germline ends of V and J, which lose 4 bases and 6 bases respectively. The CDR3 runs 16 residues from the cysteine to the phenylalanine. Of the read, only the CDR3 DNA is kept; its 48 bases are in frame from base 1. What the work shows at the level of the full study, not this receptor alone: The samples span the years 2004 to 2017, and the ART regimens used may be less effective than current regimens. Because pre-ART samples had limited cell numbers, unsorted PBMC were profiled rather than sorted CD4+ and CD8+ T cells. Narrower CDR3 length ranges were observed in HIV repertoires than in controls, and an antigen-experienced repertoire with only a slight naive shift after ART was suggested by the network structure. Because PBMC availability was limited, only the TCR beta chain was sequenced, with no alpha chain pairing. The repertoire was dominated across all time points by expanded TRB clones identified before ART initiation, although this dominance was seen to fluctuate and to decrease in many PLHIV after ART. ART initiation was associated with a significant increase in TRB diversity, but diversity stayed significantly below transplant donor controls even after long-term ART. Inferences about post-ART repertoire changes are limited because no data were available on ART adherence, viral resistance or therapy changes.

The rearrangement joined TRBV6-5 to TRBJ2-7; the D call could be TRBD1 or TRBD2, with each sharing 5 bases. The starting material was unsorted PBMCs, obtained 0.6 years after starting antiretroviral therapy. The clonotype originates from a man in his late teens or twenties with HIV. The nucleotides read TGTGCCAGCAGTTCCATTCAAGGGACGCCACACGGCGAGCAGTACTTC. This gives the protein CASSSIQGTPHGEQYF.